A selection of T cell receptor beta chains follows, all from one sample in a study of shared clonotypes between healthy human individuals. The protocol was immunoSEQ multiplex PCR, while the TCRdb copy is restricted to in-frame clones and leaves out a portion. The sample includes about 1.5 million clones, roughly 96% of them seen just once. What was sequenced was naive CD4+ T cells sorted from blood. These receptors came from a man aged 25-40 years in good health. The CDR3 runs from the conserved cysteine through the conserved F or W. D genes are given only for firm matches. Clone size appears in some rows only: once, few, many, or a class for an expanded clone.

D gene | J gene | clone size | V gene | CDR3 protein | CDR3 DNA
NA | TRBJ1-3 | NA | TRBV5-1 | CASSLEPGANGNTIYF | TGCGCCAGCAGCTTGGAACCGGGGGCGAATGGAAACACCATATATTTT
NA | TRBJ2-3 | NA | TRBV29-1 | CSVELWASGTDTQYF | TGCAGCGTTGAATTATGGGCTAGCGGCACAGATACGCAGTATTTT
NA | TRBJ2-1 | NA | TRBV2 | CASSRGAFYWFF | TGTGCCAGCAGCCGAGGGGCCTTCTATTGGTTCTTC
TRBD1 | TRBJ2-1 | NA | TRBV7-9 | CASSLALGTGAYNEQFF | TGTGCCAGCAGCTTAGCACTCGGGACAGGGGCCTACAATGAGCAGTTCTTC
TRBD1 | TRBJ1-2 | NA | TRBV27 | CASSLRTGGRIYGYTF | TGTGCCAGCAGTTTACGAACAGGGGGAAGGATCTATGGCTACACCTTC
TRBD2 | TRBJ2-3 | NA | TRBV6-5 | CASSPSGGLTDTQYF | TGTGCCAGCAGTCCCAGCGGGGGCCTCACAGATACGCAGTATTTT
NA | TRBJ2-2 | NA | TRBV7-7 | CASSPGQPTGELFF | TGTGCTAGCAGCCCGGGACAACCCACCGGGGAGCTGTTTTTT
TRBD2 | TRBJ2-3 | NA | TRBV7-9 | CASSLGTLRLAGGWDTQYF | TGTGCCAGCAGCTTAGGTACGTTAAGACTAGCGGGAGGTTGGGATACGCAGTATTTT
TRBD1 | TRBJ1-2 | NA | TRBV7-9 | CASSIPTGTVGYTF | TGTGCCAGCAGCATACCGACAGGGACCGTGGGGTACACCTTC
NA | TRBJ1-2 | NA | TRBV28 | CASRLPGANYGYTF | TGTGCCAGCAGGTTACCCGGGGCGAACTATGGCTACACCTTC
TRBD1 | TRBJ2-5 | NA | TRBV28 | CASSNPASDRVFETQYF | TGTGCCAGCAGCAACCCCGCCTCGGACAGGGTATTCGAGACCCAGTACTTC
TRBD1 | TRBJ2-5 | NA | TRBV9 | CASSIRQGEETQYF | TGTGCCAGCAGCATACGACAGGGGGAAGAGACCCAGTACTTC
NA | TRBJ2-2 | NA | TRBV19 | CASSIRGTGELFF | TGTGCCAGTAGTATCCGCGGCACCGGGGAGCTGTTTTTT
NA | TRBJ2-1 | once | TRBV7-2 | CASSLLGASANLEQFF | TGTGCCAGCAGCTTACTAGGGGCTAGCGCAAACCTTGAGCAGTTCTTC
NA | TRBJ2-4 | NA | TRBV4-1 | CASSQDLGRAGIQYF | TGCGCCAGCAGCCAAGATTTGGGCAGGGCGGGCATTCAGTACTTC